The T cell receptor beta chain described here comes from a study of blood T cells in healthy people across ages. General study findings and limits: Using unsorted PBMCs precluded a conclusive naive versus antigen-experienced comparison.

The J segment lost 2 bases and the V segment lost 2 bases, leaving 1 base of the junction unmatched. CDR1 and CDR2 (germline): MNHEY, SVGEGT. This CDR3 region has 14 residues. Together with a sample-barcoded 5' primer, a J-beta primer mix was included in a second PCR lasting about 6 to 11 cycles. TCRdb re-derived calls from the 5' RACE reads in MiXCR, one entry per CDR3 protein. The data hold approximately 1,700,000 distinct CDR3 sequences, with around 40% observed a single time. This clonotype showed up many times. Its antigen remains unidentified. All donors came from Russia, were Caucasian and healthy, and spanned ages roughly 6 to 95.

The clonotype comes from a human donor in good health. This chain uses TRBV6-2 or TRBV6-3 with TRBJ2-7; 9 bases map to TRBD1. The specimen sequenced was blood. As DNA, the CDR3 is TGTGCCAGCAGTTACGGGACAGGGACCTACGAGCAGTACTTC. Translation: CASSYGTGTYEQYF.